A single sample gave rise to the 13 T cell receptor beta chains below, sequenced in a study of vaccination and CD4 T cells after COVID-19 (dated by TCRdb to 2022 to 2024). In light of the paper, this sample's treatment or condition label describes: roughly 10-day PBMC culture with coronavirus spike peptide pools or control peptides (ViraFEST assay). The library was made by PCR. The listed sequencing device is Illumina iSeq 100. DNA from cultured CD4+ T cells was subjected to TCR sequencing with the Oncomine TCR Beta short-read assay at the Johns Hopkins FTIC core. Using fastp trimming at Q25 and MiXCR clonotype assembly, TCRdb reanalyzed the public sequencing data and kept in-frame beta chains. When rows share a CDR3 protein, they turn into one entry using the most common DNA and genes. The sample profile shows 9,500 to 15,000 distinct CDR3 sequences; about 50% of them were found once. Jointly, the top ten make up about 31% of the sample.

These receptors have no known antigen. The sequencing sample was made of CD4+ T cells from blood, cultured in vitro. All receptors come from a human donor who had recovered from COVID-19.

The genes are TRBV9 and TRBJ1-5; the D is unclear. The CDR3 consists of 13 residues. Germline V gene data show CDR1 as SGDLS and CDR2 as YYNGEE. Deletions cut 2 bases from V and 7 bases from J, with 10 bases between. The CDR3 here is CASSVGERQPQHF. The CDR3 coding sequence is TGTGCCAGCAGCGTGGGTGAAAGGCAGCCCCAGCATTTT.

The chain has TRBV20-1 and TRBJ2-7; no firm D call. Trimming took off 3 bases at V and 3 bases at J, with 9 bases between the two ends. Germline assignment: CDR1 DFQATT and CDR2 SNEGSKA (reference sequence). This CDR3 region has 12 residues. The CDR3 loop is CSARTRGYEQYF. The CDR3 DNA sequence: TGCAGTGCTAGGACTCGCGGCTACGAGCAGTACTTC.

This rearrangement joins TRBV19 to TRBJ2-5; 7 bases are shared with TRBD2. The CDR3 loop spans 16 amino acids. Losses at the gene ends were 2 bases for V and 2 bases for J; bases not matched to a gene: 8. CDR1 LNHDA and CDR2 SQIVND come from the germline V gene (reference sequence). CDR3 nucleotides: TGTGCCAGTAGTATAATAGCAGGGCGGGAGCAAGAGACCCAGTACTTC. Translated: CASSIIAGREQETQYF.

The rearrangement links TRBV11-2 to TRBJ2-3; a weak D match, TRBD1 (5 bases). This CDR3 spans 15 amino acids. Germline V gene lookup returns CDR1 SGHAT and CDR2 FQNNGV. The V gene lost 1 base and the J gene lost 4 bases, with 12 bases spanning the gap. The CDR3 reads CASSLVLSGSDTQYF. CDR3 nucleotides: TGTGCCAGCAGCTTAGTGTTATCAGGGTCAGATACGCAGTATTTT.

This chain links TRBV5-1 with TRBJ2-3; D possibly corresponds to TRBD2 (6 bases). CDR1 SGHRS and CDR2 YFSETQ come from the germline V gene. This CDR3 has 14 amino acids. Between the trimmed V and J ends, which lost 4 bases and 6 bases, there was a span of 15 bases. The CDR3 protein is CASSPDSRGDTQYF. Here the CDR3 DNA reads TGCGCCAGCAGCCCAGACTCCCGGGGGGATACGCAGTATTTT.

V usage is TRBV2 and J usage is TRBJ2-1; D is possibly TRBD2 (6 bases). Germline V gene sequence: CDR1 SNHLY, CDR2 FYNNEI. Trimming removed 10 bases from V and 0 bases from J, with 13 bases in between. This CDR3 spans 14 amino acids. CDR3 sequence (DNA): TGTGCCACTAGAGGGACTGGCTCCTACAATGAGCAGTTCTTC. It encodes CATRGTGSYNEQFF.

This sequence joins TRBV11-3 and TRBJ2-5, with D unclear. The germline gives CDR1 SGHNT, CDR2 YENEEA. V dropped 0 bases and J dropped 6 bases, with 8 bases sitting between them. This CDR3 region has 13 residues. The CDR3, as DNA: TGTGCCAGCAGCTTAGATCGTAAGCAGACCCAGTACTTC. Amino acid sequence: CASSLDRKQTQYF.

V gene TRBV11-3 combines with J gene TRBJ2-2; D gene ambiguous. V was shortened by 5 bases and J by 1 base, with 11 bases between the two germline ends. Germline values: CDR1 SGHNT, CDR2 YENEEA. The CDR3 has 15 amino acids. CDR3 sequence (DNA): TGTGCCAGCAGCCCGATTGGGCAGAACACCGGGGAGCTGTTTTTT. It is translated as CASSPIGQNTGELFF.

J is TRBJ1-4 and V is TRBV6-1; the D gene is possibly TRBD1 (6 bases). V lost 7 bases to trimming and J lost 3 bases, with 15 bases between them. Germline lookup yields CDR1 MNHNS and CDR2 SASEGT. The CDR3 consists of 15 residues. CDR3 DNA sequence: TGTGCCAGCATCCTTAGGGGGTTGGCTAATGAAAAACTGTTTTTT. Amino acids: CASILRGLANEKLFF.

This clonotype has only one observation. The rearrangement links TRBV30 to TRBJ1-2, with D maybe TRBD1 (5 bases). This CDR3 spans 15 amino acids. The germline V and J ends were trimmed by 3 bases and 0 bases, with 14 bases remaining between them. Germline V lookup: CDR1 GTSNPN, CDR2 SVGIG (reference sequence). The CDR3 reads CAWRGTERTNYGYTF. In DNA, the CDR3 is TGTGCCTGGAGGGGGACCGAACGTACTAACTATGGCTACACCTTC.

The chain recombines TRBV27 with TRBJ2-5; D uncertain. The ends were cut back, 6 bases at V and 0 bases at J, with 11 bases in the middle. The CDR3 totals 14 residues. The germline V gene has CDR1 MNHEY and CDR2 SMNVEV (reference sequence). CDR3 sequence (DNA): TGTGCCAGCAGCCCACACAGTCACCAAGAGACCCAGTACTTC. It is translated as CASSPHSHQETQYF.

The chain has TRBV24-1 and TRBJ2-3; D is perhaps TRBD2 (6 bases). Trimming removed 3 bases from V and 2 bases from J, with 11 bases in between. Germline CDR1 KGHDR, CDR2 SFDVKD. This CDR3 has 15 residues. The CDR3 region is CATSDKAGSTDTQYF. The CDR3 region has the DNA TGTGCCACCAGTGATAAGGCGGGGTCCACAGATACGCAGTATTTT.

The table lists this clonotype with a few counts. The chain carries TRBV27 and TRBJ2-3; TRBD1 aligns across 7 bases. J lost 3 bases, V lost 5 bases, and 8 bases had no gene match. The CDR3 has 15 amino acids. Per germline, CDR1 MNHEY and CDR2 SMNVEV (reference sequence). CDR3 region: CASSPYRGGTDTQYF. CDR3 in DNA: TGTGCCAGCAGTCCGTACAGGGGTGGGACAGATACGCAGTATTTT.